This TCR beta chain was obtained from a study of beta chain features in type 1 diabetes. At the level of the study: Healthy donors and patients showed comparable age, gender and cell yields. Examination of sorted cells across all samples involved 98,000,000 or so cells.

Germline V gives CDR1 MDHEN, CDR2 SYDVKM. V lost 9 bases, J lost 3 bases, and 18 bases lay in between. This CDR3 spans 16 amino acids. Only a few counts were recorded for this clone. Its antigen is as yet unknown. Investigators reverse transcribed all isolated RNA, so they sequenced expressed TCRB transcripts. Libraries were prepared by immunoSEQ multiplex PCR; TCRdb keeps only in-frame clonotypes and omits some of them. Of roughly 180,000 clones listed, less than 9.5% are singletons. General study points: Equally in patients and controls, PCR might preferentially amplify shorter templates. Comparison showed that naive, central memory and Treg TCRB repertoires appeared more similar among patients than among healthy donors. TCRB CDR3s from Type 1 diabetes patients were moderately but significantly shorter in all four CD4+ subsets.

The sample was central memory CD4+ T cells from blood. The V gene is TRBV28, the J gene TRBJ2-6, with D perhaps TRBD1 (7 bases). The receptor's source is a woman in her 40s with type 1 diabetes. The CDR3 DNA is TGTGCCAGTGACAGGGCGAGGCGGGGTGGGGCCAACGTCCTGACTTTC. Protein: CASDRARRGGANVLTF.